This T cell receptor (beta chain) was observed in a study of cytomegalovirus exposure and HLA in healthy donors. The overall study: The roughly 130 validation repertoires used the same platform as the 666 first-cohort repertoires, a later analysis reported. Study findings and constraints: In vitro checks showed that a few CMV-associated chains really do target CMV antigens. Most TCR sequences proved rare, with some public TCRs found in many donors.

The repertoire was sequenced with immunoSEQ multiplex PCR; TCRdb's copy has only in-frame clones and lacks some. This sample has 150,000 to 200,000 clones, with 85% found just once. The CDR3 covers 15 residues. J gave up 4 bases and V 2 bases, and 3 bases lay outside the gene matches. Looked up from germline, CDR1 is SGHRS and CDR2 is YFSETQ. The donors were part of the validation cohort, which consisted of over a hundred subjects and was separate from the first cohort of several hundred subjects. This clone was seen just once. Its cognate antigen is unknown. The clonotype comes from a young man in good health and CMV-seropositive. This chain uses TRBV5-1 with TRBJ2-1; 10 positions agree with TRBD2. The specimen was PBMCs. The CDR3 bases are TGCGCCAGCAGCTTTGGACTAGCGGATTACAATGAGCAGTTCTTC. As protein: CASSFGLADYNEQFF.